Listed here are 17 T cell receptor beta chains from one sample, sequenced in a study of T cell responses to AZD1222 COVID-19 vaccine. Assay used: immunoSEQ multiplex PCR; TCRdb lists only in-frame clones, some missing. The data show over 100,000 clones, around 84% seen once. The sample in question was peripheral blood, obtained on day 0 of AZD1222 vaccination. The receptors were gathered from an adult in good health.

This chain uses TRBV28 with TRBJ1-5; D call uncertain. Germline V gene data show CDR1 as MDHEN and CDR2 as SYDVKM. Between the trimmed V and J ends, which lost 6 bases and 0 bases, there was a span of 18 bases. The CDR3 runs to 17 residues. DNA for the CDR3: TGTGCCAGCAGCCTGGCCCGACGGGCGATTAGCAATCAGCCCCAGCATTTT. It is translated as CASSLARRAISNQPQHF.

This clone has just one count. V and J are TRBV28 and TRBJ2-3; D might be TRBD1 or TRBD2, each matching 5 bases. The V gene's germline CDR1 is MDHEN and CDR2 SYDVKM. V lost 6 bases and J 7 bases, leaving 14 bases between the germline ends. This CDR3 is 13 amino acids long. The CDR3 sequence is CASRGDSRNTQYF. The CDR3, as DNA: TGTGCCAGCAGGGGGGATTCCCGGAATACGCAGTATTTT.

The rearrangement joins TRBV5-1 to TRBJ2-3; 8 positions match TRBD2. The V gene's germline CDR1 is SGHRS and CDR2 YFSETQ. V lost 6 bases and J lost 3; bases outside the gene matches: 9. The CDR3 contains 15 residues. The CDR3 region is CASIPTGGRTDTQYF. CDR3 bases: TGCGCCAGCATTCCGACGGGGGGGCGGACAGATACGCAGTATTTT.

This sequence joins TRBV7-2 and TRBJ2-2; D is possibly TRBD1 or TRBD2 (5 bases each). CDR1 and CDR2 (germline): SGHTA, FQGNSA. The CDR3 runs 15 residues. The V end was cut by 5 bases, the J end by 6 bases, with 16 bases between. CDR3 region: CASSRTGPTAGELFF. CDR3 DNA: TGTGCCAGCAGCCGCACGGGGCCTACCGCCGGGGAGCTGTTTTTT.

In regard to this clone: This sample includes further DNA sequences coding for the same CDR3. This chain uses TRBV6-1 with TRBJ1-1; the D is unclear. The CDR3 is 12 residues long. The germline V and J ends were trimmed by 1 base and 5 bases, with 5 bases remaining between them. CDR1 is MNHNS and CDR2 is SASEGT in the germline V gene. The CDR3 sequence is CASSEVRTEAFF. DNA for the CDR3: TGTGCCAGCAGTGAAGTCAGGACTGAAGCTTTCTTT.

In this sample, this clone turned up once. V is TRBV28 and J is TRBJ1-3, with TRBD1 matching 8 bases. With 3 bases clipped from V and 4 bases from J, the junction kept 8 bases outside the gene matches. The germline V gene encodes CDR1 MDHEN and CDR2 SYDVKM. This CDR3 region has 16 residues. Here the CDR3 DNA reads TGTGCCAGCAGTTTCCAGGGGGCCATAACGGGAAACACCATATATTTT. Residues: CASSFQGAITGNTIYF.

The J gene is TRBJ1-1, the V gene TRBV4-1; D gene uncertain. V lost 4 bases and J lost 3, with 9 bases in between. Germline-derived CDR1 and CDR2 are MGHRA and YSYEKL. This CDR3 has 13 amino acids. CDR3 nucleotides: TGCGCCAGCAGCCTACGGGGATACACTGAAGCTTTCTTT. Translated, it gives CASSLRGYTEAFF.

This clone was recorded once. This rearrangement joins TRBV5-6 to TRBJ1-2; D unresolved. Trimming pared 2 bases from V and 4 bases from J, leaving 15 bases between. Germline V gene lookup returns CDR1 SGHDT and CDR2 YYEEEE. The CDR3 has 15 residues. The DNA for the CDR3 is TGTGCCAGCAGCTTTTTTGAGAGGAACACCTATGGCTACACCTTC. This encodes CASSFFERNTYGYTF.

This sequence joins TRBV11-2 and TRBJ2-1, with D hard to call. V was trimmed by 5 bases and J by 7 bases, leaving 9 bases between them. The CDR3 is 12 residues long. The germline V gene encodes CDR1 SGHAT and CDR2 FQNNGV. The DNA for the CDR3 is TGTGCCAGCAGCCTCACGGGTAATGAGCAGTTCTTC. This codes for CASSLTGNEQFF. The complete variable domain, with remaining parts taken from reference TRBV11-2 and TRBJ2-1, reads EAGVAQSPRYKIIEKRQSVAFWCNPISGHATLYWYQQILGQGPKLLIQFQNNGVVDDSQLPKDRFSAERLKGVDSTLKIQPAKLEDSAVYLCASSLTGNEQFFGPGTRLTVL.

The V and J genes are TRBV6-1 and TRBJ1-5; weak D call: TRBD1 (5 bases). V was cut by 2 bases and J by 4 bases, with 12 bases left in between. The CDR3 contains 15 residues. The V gene's germline CDR1 is MNHNS and CDR2 SASEGT. The CDR3 here is CASSEYRGRNQPQHF. The CDR3 bases are TGTGCCAGCAGTGAATATAGGGGTCGGAATCAGCCCCAGCATTTT.

The rearrangement joins TRBV7-9 to TRBJ1-3; D might be TRBD1 (5 bases). This CDR3 has 14 amino acids. Trimming removed 2 bases at V and 3 bases at J, with 8 bases between. Germline V gives CDR1 SEHNR, CDR2 FQNEAQ (reference sequence). The CDR3 loop reads CASSLFGGGNTIYF. DNA of the CDR3: TGTGCCAGCAGCTTATTTGGGGGTGGAAACACCATATATTTT. Full variable domain (remainder filled in from reference TRBV7-9 and TRBJ1-3): DTGVSQNPRHKITKRGQNVTFRCDPISEHNRLYWYRQTLGQGPEFLTYFQNEAQLEKSRLLSDRFSAERPKGSFSTLEIQRTEQGDSAMYLCASSLFGGGNTIYFGEGSWLTVV.

This rearrangement joins TRBV6-5 to TRBJ1-5, with no clear D. This CDR3 is built from 14 residues. Between the trimmed V and J ends, which lost 2 bases and 3 bases, there was a span of 8 bases. The germline CDR1 and CDR2 sequences are MNHEY and SVGAGI. DNA of the CDR3: TGTGCCAGCAGTTACCAGGTTACCAATCAGCCCCAGCATTTT. This translates into CASSYQVTNQPQHF.

CDR3 sequence (DNA): TGTGCCAGCAGTTTCCCCAAGGGGAGTGGTGAAAAACTGTTTTTT. Encoded protein: CASSFPKGSGEKLFF. The chain links TRBV28 to TRBJ1-4; a weak D match, TRBD1 (5 bases). This CDR3 is 15 amino acids long. Germline loops: CDR1 MDHEN, CDR2 SYDVKM. Between the trimmed V and J ends, which lost 3 bases and 7 bases, there was a span of 15 bases.

The chain couples TRBV7-6 to TRBJ1-2; D is unresolved. This CDR3 is 16 amino acids long. Trimming took off 6 bases at V and 5 bases at J, with 22 bases between the two ends. CDR1 is SGHVS and CDR2 is FNYEAQ in the germline V gene. In DNA form, the CDR3 reads TGTGCCAGCAGTTCCGAACGGGGAGCAAGATCTTATGGCTACACCTTC. This translates into CASSSERGARSYGYTF.

The V and J genes are TRBV18 and TRBJ2-5, with 8 nucleotides matching TRBD1. Germline V gene lookup returns CDR1 KGHSH and CDR2 LQKENI. After removal of 4 bases from V and 4 bases from J, the junction contained 2 bases not matched to a gene. The CDR3 runs to 13 residues. The chain's CDR3 is CASSQGQGETQYF. In nucleotides, the CDR3 is TGTGCCAGCTCACAAGGACAGGGAGAGACCCAGTACTTC.

The V gene is TRBV7-3, the J gene TRBJ2-3; D is undetermined. CDR3 length: 14 residues. CDR1 and CDR2 (germline): SGHTA, FQGTGA. Trimming stripped 4 bases from V and 1 base from J, with 9 bases between. CDR3: CASSSTTGTDTQYF. Here the CDR3 DNA reads TGTGCCAGCAGCTCGACCACGGGCACAGATACGCAGTATTTT.

The V call is TRBV5-4, the J call TRBJ2-2, with D unclear. Germline values: CDR1 SGHNT, CDR2 YYREEE (reference sequence). The V end lost 0 bases, the J end lost 8 bases, and 5 bases lay between the germline ends. The CDR3 sequence is 12 residues long. The CDR3 region has the DNA TGTGCCAGCAGCTTGGATCTGGGGGAGCTGTTTTTT. Encoded protein: CASSLDLGELFF.